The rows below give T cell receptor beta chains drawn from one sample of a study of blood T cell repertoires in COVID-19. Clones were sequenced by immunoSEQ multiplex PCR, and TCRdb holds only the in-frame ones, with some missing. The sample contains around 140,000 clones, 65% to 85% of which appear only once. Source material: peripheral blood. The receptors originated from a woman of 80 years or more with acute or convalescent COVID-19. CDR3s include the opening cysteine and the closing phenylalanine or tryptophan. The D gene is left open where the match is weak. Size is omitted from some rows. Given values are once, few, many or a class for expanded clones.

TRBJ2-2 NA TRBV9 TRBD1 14 CASSTQGITGELFF TGTGCCAGCAGCACACAGGGGATCACCGGGGAGCTGTTTTTT
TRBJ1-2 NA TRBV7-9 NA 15 CASSLAAGAIYGYTF TGTGCCAGCAGCTTGGCCGCGGGGGCGATCTATGGCTACACCTTC
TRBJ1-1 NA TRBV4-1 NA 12 CASSAQSSVAFF TGCGCCAGCAGCGCTCAATCCAGTGTAGCTTTCTTT
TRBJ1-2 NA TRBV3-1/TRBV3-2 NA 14 CASSQDYLSYGYTF TGTGCCAGCAGCCAAGATTATCTGTCCTATGGCTACACCTTC
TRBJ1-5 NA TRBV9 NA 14 CASSRSGGNQPQHF TGTGCCAGCAGTCGGTCGGGGGGCAATCAGCCCCAGCATTTT
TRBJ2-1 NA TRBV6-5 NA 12 CASRGPLDEQFF TGTGCCTCGCGGGGCCCCCTCGATGAGCAGTTCTTC
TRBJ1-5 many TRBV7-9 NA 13 CASSLDRGQPQHF TGTGCCAGCAGCTTAGATAGAGGCCAGCCCCAGCATTTT
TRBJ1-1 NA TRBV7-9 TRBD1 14 CASSRTGTGTEAFF TGTGCCAGCAGCCGCACCGGGACAGGGACTGAAGCTTTCTTT
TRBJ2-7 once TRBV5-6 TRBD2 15 CASSPLIAGDREQYF TGTGCCAGCAGCCCCTTGATAGCGGGAGATCGCGAGCAGTACTTC
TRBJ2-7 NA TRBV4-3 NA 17 CASSQDLRSPYSYEQYF TGCGCCAGCAGCCAAGACCTTAGAAGCCCCTACTCCTACGAGCAGTACTTC
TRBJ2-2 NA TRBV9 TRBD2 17 CASSVELAGGPAGELFF TGTGCCAGCAGCGTGGAACTAGCGGGAGGGCCGGCCGGGGAGCTGTTTTTT
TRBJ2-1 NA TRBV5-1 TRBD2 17 CASSLAGLAGTYNEQFF TGCGCCAGCAGCTTGGCCGGACTAGCGGGTACCTACAATGAGCAGTTCTTC
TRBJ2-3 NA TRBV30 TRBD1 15 CAWRQGPSSTDTQYF TGTGCCTGGAGACAGGGGCCCTCTAGCACAGATACGCAGTATTTT
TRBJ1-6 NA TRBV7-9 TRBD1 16 CASSLAMQGAKSPLHF TGTGCCAGCAGCTTAGCGATGCAGGGGGCAAAATCACCCCTCCACTTT
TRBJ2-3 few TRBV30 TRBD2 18 CAWSEAGGLVISTDTQYF TGTGCCTGGAGCGAGGCGGGGGGGCTGGTAATAAGCACAGATACGCAGTATTTT
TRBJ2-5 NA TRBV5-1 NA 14 CASSPFLAGETQYF TGCGCCAGCAGTCCCTTTTTGGCAGGCGAGACCCAGTACTTC
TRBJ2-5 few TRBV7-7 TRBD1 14 CASTSGTGLETQYF TGTGCCAGCACGTCCGGGACAGGGTTAGAGACCCAGTACTTC
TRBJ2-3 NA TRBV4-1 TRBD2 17 CASSPSGTSGRTDTQYF TGCGCCAGCAGCCCCTCCGGGACTAGCGGACGCACAGATACGCAGTATTTT
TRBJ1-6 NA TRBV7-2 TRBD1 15 CASSLDIRGNSPLHF TGTGCCAGCAGCTTAGACATCAGGGGGAATTCACCCCTCCACTTT
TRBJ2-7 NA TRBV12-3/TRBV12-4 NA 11 CASMRGYEQYF TGTGCCAGCATGCGGGGTTACGAGCAGTACTTC
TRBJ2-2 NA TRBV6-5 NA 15 CASSYSFLSTGELFF TGTGCCAGCAGTTACTCATTTCTAAGTACCGGGGAGCTGTTTTTT
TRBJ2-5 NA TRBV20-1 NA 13 CSASGGGRETQYF TGCAGTGCTAGTGGTGGCGGTCGGGAGACCCAGTACTTC
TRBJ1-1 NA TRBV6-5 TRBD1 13 CASRGQGRTEAFF TGTGCCAGCAGAGGACAGGGGAGGACTGAAGCTTTCTTT
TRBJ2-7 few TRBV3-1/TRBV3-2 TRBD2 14 CASSLMAGGYEQYF TGTGCCAGCAGCCTTATGGCGGGAGGTTACGAGCAGTACTTC
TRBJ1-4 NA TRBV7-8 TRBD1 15 CASSLNRGANEKLFF TGTGCCAGCAGCCTTAACAGGGGGGCTAATGAAAAACTGTTTTTT
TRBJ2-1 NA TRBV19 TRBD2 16 CASSNAGTSGDNEQFF TGTGCCAGTAGTAATGCCGGGACTAGCGGGGACAATGAGCAGTTCTTC
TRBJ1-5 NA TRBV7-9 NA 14 CASSPDYSNQPQHF TGTGCCAGCAGCCCGGACTATAGCAATCAGCCCCAGCATTTT
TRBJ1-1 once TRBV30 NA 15 CAWSVGQGRSTEAFF TGTGCCTGGAGTGTCGGGCAGGGAAGGTCCACTGAAGCTTTCTTT
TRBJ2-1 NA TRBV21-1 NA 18 CASSPLGFWGGPWNEQFF TGTGCCAGCAGCCCATTGGGTTTTTGGGGGGGCCCGTGGAATGAGCAGTTCTTC
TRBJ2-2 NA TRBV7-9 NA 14 CASSSTGITGELFF TGTGCCAGCAGCTCAACAGGAATCACCGGGGAGCTGTTTTTT
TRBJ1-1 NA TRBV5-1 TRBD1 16 CASSLGDRGMYTEAFF TGCGCCAGCAGCTTAGGGGACAGGGGGATGTACACTGAAGCTTTCTTT
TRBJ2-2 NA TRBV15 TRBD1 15 CATTPDRGRDGELFF TGTGCCACCACCCCGGACAGGGGGCGCGACGGGGAGCTGTTTTTT
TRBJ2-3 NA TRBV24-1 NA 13 CATSMAGTDTQYF TGTGCCACCAGTATGGCTGGCACAGATACGCAGTATTTT
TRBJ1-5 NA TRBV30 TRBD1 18 CAWSLGQGRRTGNQPQHF TGTGCCTGGAGTTTGGGACAGGGGAGGAGGACGGGCAATCAGCCCCAGCATTTT
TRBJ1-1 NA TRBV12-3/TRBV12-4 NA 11 CASQANTEAFF TGTGCCAGCCAGGCTAACACTGAAGCTTTCTTT
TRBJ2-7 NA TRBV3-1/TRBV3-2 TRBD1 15 CASSPTGTGEHEQYF TGTGCCAGCAGCCCAACCGGGACAGGGGAGCACGAGCAGTACTTC
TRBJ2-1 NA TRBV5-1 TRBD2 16 CASSFSGLAGVDEQFF TGCGCCAGCAGCTTTTCGGGACTAGCGGGAGTGGATGAGCAGTTCTTC
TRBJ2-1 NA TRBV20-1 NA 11 CSARDSREQFF TGCAGTGCTAGAGATTCGCGGGAGCAGTTCTTC
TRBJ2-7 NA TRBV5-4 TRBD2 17 CASSLVALAGGTYEQYF TGTGCCAGCAGCTTGGTGGCACTAGCGGGAGGTACCTACGAGCAGTACTTC
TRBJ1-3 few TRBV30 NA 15 CAWSVWASSGNTIYF TGTGCCTGGAGTGTGTGGGCAAGCTCTGGAAACACCATATATTTT
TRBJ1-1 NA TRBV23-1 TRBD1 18 CASSLIQGAAVLNTEAFF TGCGCCAGCAGCCTAATACAGGGGGCAGCGGTGCTGAACACTGAAGCTTTCTTT
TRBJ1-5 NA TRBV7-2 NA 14 CASSIQGLNQPQHF TGTGCCAGCAGCATCCAGGGCCTTAATCAGCCCCAGCATTTT
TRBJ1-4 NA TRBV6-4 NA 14 CASSVDPGSEKLFF TGTGCCAGCAGTGTGGACCCTGGGAGTGAAAAACTGTTTTTT
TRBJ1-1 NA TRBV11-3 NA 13 CASSLGANTEAFF TGTGCCAGCAGCTTAGGGGCGAACACTGAAGCTTTCTTT
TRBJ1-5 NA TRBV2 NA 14 CASSATVSNQPQHF TGTGCCAGCAGTGCGACAGTTAGCAATCAGCCCCAGCATTTT
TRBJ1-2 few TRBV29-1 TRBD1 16 CSVVVWGRGQGADYTF TGCAGCGTTGTGGTGTGGGGACGGGGACAGGGGGCGGACTACACCTTC
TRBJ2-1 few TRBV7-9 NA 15 CASSYGREAYNEQFF TGTGCCAGCAGCTACGGCAGGGAAGCCTACAATGAGCAGTTCTTC
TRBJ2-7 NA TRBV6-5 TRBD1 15 CASSRLTGPPYEQYF TGTGCCAGCAGTCGCTTGACAGGGCCTCCCTACGAGCAGTACTTC
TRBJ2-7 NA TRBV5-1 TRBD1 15 CASSLRTGEMYEQYF TGCGCCAGCAGCTTGAGGACAGGGGAGATGTACGAGCAGTACTTC
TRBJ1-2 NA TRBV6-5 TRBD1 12 CASFGDRAGYTF TGTGCCAGCTTCGGGGACAGGGCTGGCTACACCTTC
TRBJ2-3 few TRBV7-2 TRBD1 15 CASSSGGQGADTQYF TGTGCCAGCAGCTCAGGGGGACAGGGGGCAGATACGCAGTATTTT
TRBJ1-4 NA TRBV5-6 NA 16 CASSFHRGAFSEKLFF TGTGCCAGCAGCTTCCATCGGGGGGCGTTTTCTGAAAAACTGTTTTTT
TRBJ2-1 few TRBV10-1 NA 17 CASSESIGVGSYNEQFF TGCGCCAGCAGTGAGTCGATCGGGGTCGGCTCCTACAATGAGCAGTTCTTC